The clone carrying this TCR beta chain was detected ten times or more. Its antigen remains unknown. This specimen belongs to a study of early T cells in non-severe SARS-CoV-2 infection. Study overall: Chains from this unsorted whole-blood bulk RNA could not be paired.

Tagging with unique molecular identifiers was applied to individual cDNA molecules. TCRdb called the 5' RACE reads again in MiXCR, with one record for every CDR3 protein. The table has about 60,000 distinct CDR3 sequences, 8.9% seen once. Per the germline V gene, CDR1 is MNHNY and CDR2 is SVGAGI (reference sequence). The V and J ends lost 3 bases and 18 bases, in that order; junction bases with no gene match: 10. This CDR3 has 13 amino acids. General study results and limits: Reliance on VDJdb matching favored anti-spike CD8 responses; private and CD4 specificities were missed.

Sequencing was carried out using whole blood. This chain connects TRBV6-6 to TRBJ1-6; 8 bases agree with TRBD1. The clonotype was recovered from an adult who was a healthcare worker with PCR-confirmed SARS-CoV-2 infection or an uninfected control (not recorded which). The CDR3 reads CASSYLGQEVPHF. The CDR3, as DNA: TGTGCCAGCAGTTATTTGGGACAGGAGGTTCCCCACTTT.